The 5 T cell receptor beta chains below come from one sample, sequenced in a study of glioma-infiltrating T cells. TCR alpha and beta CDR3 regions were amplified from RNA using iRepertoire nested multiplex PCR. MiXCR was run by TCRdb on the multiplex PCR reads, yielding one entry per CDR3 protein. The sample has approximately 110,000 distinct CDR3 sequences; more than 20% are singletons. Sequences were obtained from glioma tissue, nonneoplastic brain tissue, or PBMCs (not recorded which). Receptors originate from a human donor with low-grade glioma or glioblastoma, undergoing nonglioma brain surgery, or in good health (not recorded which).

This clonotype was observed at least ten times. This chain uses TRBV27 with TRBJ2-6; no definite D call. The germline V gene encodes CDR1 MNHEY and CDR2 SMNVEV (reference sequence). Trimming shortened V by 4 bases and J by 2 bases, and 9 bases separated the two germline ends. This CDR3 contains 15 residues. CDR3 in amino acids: CASSSLSTGANVLTF. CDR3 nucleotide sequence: TGTGCCAGCAGTTCCCTCTCTACTGGGGCCAACGTCCTGACTTTC.

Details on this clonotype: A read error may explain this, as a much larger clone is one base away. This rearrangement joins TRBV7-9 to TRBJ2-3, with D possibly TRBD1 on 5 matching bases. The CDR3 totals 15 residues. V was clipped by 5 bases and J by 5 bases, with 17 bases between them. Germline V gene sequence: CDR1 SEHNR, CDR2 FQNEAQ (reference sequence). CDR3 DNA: TGTGCCAGCAGCCAAGTTCAGGGAATCATAGATACGCAGTATTTT. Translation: CASSQVQGIIDTQYF. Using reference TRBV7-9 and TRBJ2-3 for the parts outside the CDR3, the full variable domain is DTGVSQNPRHKITKRGQNVTFRCDPISEHNRLYWYRQTLGQGPEFLTYFQNEAQLEKSRLLSDRFSAERPKGSFSTLEIQRTEQGDSAMYLCASSQVQGIIDTQYFGPGTRLTVL.

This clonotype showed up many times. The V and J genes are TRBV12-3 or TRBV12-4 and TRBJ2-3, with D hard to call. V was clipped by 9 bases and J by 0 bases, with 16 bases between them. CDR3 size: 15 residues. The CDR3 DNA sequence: TGTGCCAGTTGCCTAGTAGAACCAAGCACAGATACGCAGTATTTT. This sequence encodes CASCLVEPSTDTQYF.

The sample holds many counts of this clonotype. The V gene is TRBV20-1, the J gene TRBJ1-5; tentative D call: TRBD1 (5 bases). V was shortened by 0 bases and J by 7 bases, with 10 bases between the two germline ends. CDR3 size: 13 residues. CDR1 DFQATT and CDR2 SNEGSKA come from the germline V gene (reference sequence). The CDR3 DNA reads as TGCAGTGCTAGAGACGGGGGGGGGCAGCCCCAGCATTTT. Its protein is CSARDGGGQPQHF.

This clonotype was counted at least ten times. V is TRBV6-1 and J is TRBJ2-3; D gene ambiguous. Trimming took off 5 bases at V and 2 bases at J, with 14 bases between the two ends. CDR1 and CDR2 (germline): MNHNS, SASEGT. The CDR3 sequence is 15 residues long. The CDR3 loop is CASSSAYSNTDTQYF. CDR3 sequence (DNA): TGTGCCAGCAGTTCCGCCTACTCCAACACAGATACGCAGTATTTT.